This T cell receptor beta chain was sequenced for a study of breast tumors, draining lymph nodes, adjacent tissues. Findings of the study overall: Luminal-like breast cancer showed significantly higher tumor–nontumor repertoire similarity than basal-like. Data fit most tumor T cells coming from lymph node, expanding in tumor. Tumor T cell lymph node origin was a supported hypothesis, not proven.

The lymph nodes were axillary draining lymph nodes from breast cancer patients. V was cut by 4 bases and J by 0 bases, with 12 bases left in between. The CDR3 extends over 15 amino acids. CDR1 is SGHRS, CDR2 YFSETQ, per germline. TCRdb itself ran the multiplex PCR reads through MiXCR, one entry per CDR3 protein. The top ten hold over 3% of the sample, which has 100,000 to 150,000 distinct CDR3 sequences, 15% to 20% seen once. The table lists this clonotype with many counts. Its target is not known. The sequenced material came from axillary lymph node tissue. This sequence originates from a female donor with breast cancer. Some clones in this sample may be carry-over from other donors' samples. V gene TRBV5-1 combines with J gene TRBJ2-3, with D possibly TRBD1 on 6 matching bases. CDR3: CASSPGTTSTDTQYF. In DNA form, the CDR3 reads TGCGCCAGCAGCCCGGGGACAACTAGCACAGATACGCAGTATTTT.